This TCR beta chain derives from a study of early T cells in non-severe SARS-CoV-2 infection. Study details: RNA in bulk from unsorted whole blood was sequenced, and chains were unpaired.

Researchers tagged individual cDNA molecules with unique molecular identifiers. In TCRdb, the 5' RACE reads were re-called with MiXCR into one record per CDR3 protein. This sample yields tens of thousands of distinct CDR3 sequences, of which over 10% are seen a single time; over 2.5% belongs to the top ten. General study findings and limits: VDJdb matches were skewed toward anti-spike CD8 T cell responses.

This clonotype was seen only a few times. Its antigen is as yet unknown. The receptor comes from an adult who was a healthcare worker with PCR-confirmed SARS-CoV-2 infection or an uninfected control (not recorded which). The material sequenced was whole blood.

This chain's CDR3 is CAWSVAEKLFF. CDR3 coding DNA: TGTGCCTGGAGTGTAGCGGAAAAACTGTTTTTT. This chain links TRBV30 with TRBJ1-4; no clear D. The CDR3 extends over 11 amino acids. The germline gives CDR1 GTSNPN, CDR2 SVGIG (reference sequence). Trimming pared 0 bases from V and 8 bases from J, leaving 4 bases between.